This TCR beta chain came from a study of T cells expressing NK-cell markers (dated by TCRdb to about 2020). Study-level background: Three sorted T-cell subsets (CD3+CD56+NKG2C+, CD3+CD56+NKG2C- and CD3+CD56-NKG2C+) from roughly 8 donors had their TCR beta-chain repertoires profiled. Among the eight sequenced donors, only one was HCMV-seronegative, while the other seven were HCMV-seropositive. All eight donors whose samples were sequenced were randomly selected healthy volunteers, three of them men and five women. Libraries were sequenced as 2 x 150 bp reads on Illumina HiSeq 2000/2500, MiSeq or NextSeq.

Results and caveats for the whole study, not just this receptor: It remained unclear whether the expanded NKG2C-expressing T cell clones were specific for HCMV antigens. Those dominant clonotypes were again the most abundant among CD3+CD56-NKG2C+ cells in several donors, at roughly 25-65%. In several donors, the dominant CD3+CD56+NKG2C+ clonotypes were found to rank among the top 10 CD8+ clonotypes and to make up 1.0-7.0% of CD8+ T cells.

The CDR3 runs 15 residues from the cysteine to the phenylalanine. No DNA is given. HCMV-specific IgG was detected in serum with a commercial ELISA kit to determine HCMV serostatus. Ficoll density gradient centrifugation was used to isolate peripheral blood mononuclear cells from blood. The instrument was an Illumina HiSeq 2000. The TCR beta cDNA libraries were made using 5'RACE template switching, a step that added both a universal primer site and unique molecular identifiers. cDNA synthesis was primed from the TCR beta constant segment and was followed by two successive PCR amplification steps. On the study's bioinformatics: MIGEC was used to demultiplex reads and group reads by UMI, and MiTCR was used to assemble and quantify clonotypes. To remove erroneous sequences, TCR cDNA sequences were retained only when supported by two or more reads. The tcR package was used for downstream repertoire analysis, and clonotypes were matched across fractions by CDR3 nucleotide sequence plus V segment. VDJmatch was used to annotate antigen specificity against VDJdb, with one amino acid substitution allowed in CDR3. Following reprocessing of the reads by TCRdb, the data hold one row per CDR3 protein sequence and no DNA is available. TCRdb assigned the V and J calls; the authors' analysis was not used. The table of this sample itemizes some 600,000 distinct CDR3 sequences. The ten top clones hold roughly 3.4% of the sample.

With regard to this clonotype: Its antigen is still unknown.

The sequence is built from TRBV12-3 or TRBV12-4 and TRBJ2-1; TCRdb selects TRBD2, and the lack of DNA leaves this call unchecked. The specimen was blood T cells: a sorted CD56 or NKG2C T cell subset, CD4+ or CD8+ T cells, or bulk PBMC T cells (not recorded which). The clonotype comes from a man aged 18 to 30 in good health. Donor details come from another sample of the same person, matched by shared clones. The CDR3 protein sequence reads: CASSPSSLGPDEQFF.